The rows below give T cell receptor beta chains drawn from one sample of a study of early T cells in non-severe SARS-CoV-2 infection. TCRdb ran MiXCR on the 5' RACE reads and lists one entry per CDR3 protein. The sample has around 35,000 distinct CDR3 sequences, 5% to 6.5% seen once. Material for sequencing was whole blood. The receptors derive from an adult who was a healthcare worker with PCR-confirmed SARS-CoV-2 infection or an uninfected control (not recorded which). CDR3s include the opening cysteine and the closing phenylalanine or tryptophan. The order of the fields is V gene, CDR3 protein.

v_call: TRBV7-3
cdr3_aa: CASSTRTSTDTQYF

v_call: TRBV12-3/TRBV12-4
cdr3_aa: CASSFLSRTLPAAETQYF

v_call: TRBV6-1
cdr3_aa: CASRTYSLDGIQYF

v_call: TRBV7-3
cdr3_aa: CASSPGLAGGDEQFF

v_call: TRBV6-1
cdr3_aa: CASSETTSGRYNEQFF

v_call: TRBV28
cdr3_aa: CASRVGAYGYTF

v_call: TRBV4-2
cdr3_aa: CASSGAGVQNIQYF

v_call: TRBV11-2
cdr3_aa: CASSFSTVDEQFF

v_call: TRBV28
cdr3_aa: CATARGDGTDTQYF

v_call: TRBV7-6
cdr3_aa: CASSSPGDTQYF

v_call: TRBV7-8
cdr3_aa: CASCPGTNRGGNTIYF

v_call: TRBV27
cdr3_aa: CASSFRTFYEQYF

v_call: TRBV18
cdr3_aa: CASSPGTFGEKLFF

v_call: TRBV7-9
cdr3_aa: CASSRRPQGELYNEQFF

v_call: TRBV3-1
cdr3_aa: CASSRAGDSNQPQHF

v_call: TRBV3-1
cdr3_aa: CASSQEGAAWGTEAFF

v_call: TRBV20-1
cdr3_aa: CSAGKGAGDQPQHF

v_call: TRBV5-4
cdr3_aa: CASSVQLAGYQETQYF

v_call: TRBV6-6
cdr3_aa: CASSISLNTEAFF

v_call: TRBV7-3
cdr3_aa: CASSFVTSSLNYGYTF

v_call: TRBV4-1
cdr3_aa: CASSQPTGGKKTQYF

v_call: TRBV7-9
cdr3_aa: CASSLTENTEAFF

v_call: TRBV20-1
cdr3_aa: CSARSPAGDLQFF

v_call: TRBV12-3/TRBV12-4
cdr3_aa: CASSLLPGQSEQYF

v_call: TRBV12-3/TRBV12-4
cdr3_aa: CASSLGTSGFTDTQYF

v_call: TRBV28
cdr3_aa: CASNPKLAVSGEQYF

v_call: TRBV4-2
cdr3_aa: CASSQATSGRVLPYEQYF

v_call: TRBV4-1
cdr3_aa: CASSQGFGLDGEQFF

v_call: TRBV15
cdr3_aa: CATSRVERYGYTF

v_call: TRBV5-4
cdr3_aa: CASSGSNNYEQYF

v_call: TRBV28
cdr3_aa: CASRQRVGLNTGELFF

v_call: TRBV4-1
cdr3_aa: CASSHQRGQGAAYNEQFF

v_call: TRBV29-1
cdr3_aa: CSVAAGSYEQYF

v_call: TRBV6-1
cdr3_aa: CASSTGQANEKLFF

v_call: TRBV9
cdr3_aa: CASSVAPAGVRNEQFF

v_call: TRBV7-9
cdr3_aa: CASSSTDRGYMNTEAFF

v_call: TRBV29-1
cdr3_aa: CSVEMGTSGANVLTF

v_call: TRBV28
cdr3_aa: CASSSGGTEAFF

v_call: TRBV7-6
cdr3_aa: CASTLSSGVGGELFF

v_call: TRBV7-2
cdr3_aa: CASSLVPGTWASAGANVLTF

v_call: TRBV27
cdr3_aa: CASSLAYGGSYEQYF

v_call: TRBV6-1
cdr3_aa: CASSAGGGANVLTF

v_call: TRBV28
cdr3_aa: CASSLIGERELFF

v_call: TRBV5-1
cdr3_aa: CASSPGGGSGGITDTQYF

v_call: TRBV7-2
cdr3_aa: CASSLVPGAGEQYF